These 20 T cell receptor beta chains were all obtained from the same sample, sequenced in a study of CXCR3-negative and CXCR3-positive naive CD8 T cells. General study points: Naive cells with CXCR3 showed TRB CDR3s that were more hydrophobic than those in CXCR3-negative naive cells.

These TCRs' antigens remain unknown. 5' RACE with UMI labels generated the TRB cDNA libraries. TCRdb re-called the 5' RACE reads; every CDR3 protein appears as one record, without DNA. The sample is made up of 130,000 or so distinct CDR3 sequences, and the top ten hold over 0.35% of it. The sample taken for sequencing was naive CXCR3+ CD8+ T cells from blood. Subset defined: CD45RO-CCR7+CD27+CD95- naive CD8+ T cells expressing CXCR3 (TNR3+). The receptors derive from a human donor in good health. Some clones in this sample may be carry-over from other donors' samples.

The chain employs TRBV7-9 and TRBJ1-2; TCRdb reports TRBD1, a call that lacks DNA to check it against. This CDR3 has 12 residues. Germline CDR1 is SEHNR and CDR2 is FQNEAQ (reference sequence). CDR3 sequence reads: CASSSGTDGYTF.

The chain carries TRBV6-5 and TRBJ2-2; TCRdb lists TRBD1, though no DNA is available to test this call. Germline CDR1 is MNHEY and CDR2 is SVGAGI. CDR3 length equals 17 residues. CDR3 protein: CASSYSLGGPWTGELFF.

CDR3: CASSWVPGPDEQFF. The J gene is TRBJ2-1, the V gene TRBV11-3; TCRdb designates TRBD1, a call that cannot be tested without DNA. The germline V gene encodes CDR1 SGHNT and CDR2 YENEEA. This CDR3 is built from 14 residues.

The chain links TRBV13 to TRBJ1-5; the D gene TCRdb calls, TRBD1, cannot be checked with no DNA. The CDR3 consists of 13 residues. The germline CDR1 and CDR2 sequences are PRHDT and FYEKMQ (reference sequence). The CDR3 region is CASSPGANQPQHF.

The J gene is TRBJ2-1, the V gene TRBV5-1; TCRdb's D gene call, TRBD1, goes unchecked for lack of DNA. Germline V gene lookup returns CDR1 SGHRS and CDR2 YFSETQ. The CDR3 spans 13 residues. CDR3 sequence reads: CASSPLGWKEQFF.

The rearrangement joins TRBV29-1 to TRBJ2-1. Germline V gives CDR1 SQVTM, CDR2 ANQGSEA. The CDR3 is 12 amino acids. CDR3: CSVQMLSGEQFF.

The chain recombines TRBV27 with TRBJ2-3. Germline V gene sequence: CDR1 MNHEY, CDR2 SMNVEV (reference sequence). The CDR3 covers 14 residues. The chain's CDR3 is CASSFEWATDTQYF.

The chain employs TRBV28 and TRBJ2-7; TCRdb proposes TRBD2, but this gene call is untestable without DNA. The CDR3 extends over 15 amino acids. Germline V gene lookup returns CDR1 MDHEN and CDR2 SYDVKM. CDR3 protein: CASSLLAGGSNEQYF.

The CDR3 is CASSLGVPGGPANTGELFF. The V call is TRBV28, the J call TRBJ2-2; TCRdb returns TRBD2, unconfirmable since there is no DNA. The CDR3 is made up of 19 amino acids. CDR1 is MDHEN, CDR2 SYDVKM, per germline.

This chain connects TRBV7-9 to TRBJ2-3; as DNA is missing, the TRBD2 call by TCRdb cannot be tested. CDR3 size: 16 residues. Looked up from germline, CDR1 is SEHNR and CDR2 is FQNEAQ (reference sequence). The CDR3 sequence: CASSRARAGNTDTQYF.

The rearrangement links TRBV7-8 to TRBJ2-7; lacking DNA, the TRBD1 call made by TCRdb goes unchecked. CDR3 length equals 14 residues. CDR1 is SGHVS, CDR2 FQNEAQ, per germline. The CDR3 sequence is CASSYRQGRSEQYF.

V gene TRBV28 combines with J gene TRBJ2-2; TCRdb returns TRBD1, unconfirmable since there is no DNA. The CDR3 extends over 16 amino acids. CDR1 and CDR2 from the germline V gene are MDHEN and SYDVKM. The CDR3 region is CASSPGQSQNTGELFF.

The chain employs TRBV7-9 and TRBJ1-1. The CDR3 runs to 11 residues. CDR1 and CDR2 from the germline V gene are SEHNR and FQNEAQ (reference sequence). CDR3 amino acids: CASSMNTEAFF. Complete variable domain (other parts from reference TRBV7-9 and TRBJ1-1): DTGVSQNPRHKITKRGQNVTFRCDPISEHNRLYWYRQTLGQGPEFLTYFQNEAQLEKSRLLSDRFSAERPKGSFSTLEIQRTEQGDSAMYLCASSMNTEAFFGQGTRLTVV.

This chain uses TRBV7-9 with TRBJ2-1. This CDR3 contains 14 residues. CDR1 is SEHNR, CDR2 FQNEAQ, per germline (reference sequence). The CDR3 loop reads CASSGEGSYNEQFF. The full variable domain, with the rest looked up from reference TRBV7-9 and TRBJ2-1, is DTGVSQNPRHKITKRGQNVTFRCDPISEHNRLYWYRQTLGQGPEFLTYFQNEAQLEKSRLLSDRFSAERPKGSFSTLEIQRTEQGDSAMYLCASSGEGSYNEQFFGPGTRLTVL.

This chain connects TRBV29-1 to TRBJ2-2; the TRBD2 assignment by TCRdb is unverifiable without DNA. Germline values: CDR1 SQVTM, CDR2 ANQGSEA. CDR3 length: 13 residues. The CDR3 loop is CSVAGGQSGELFF.

J is TRBJ2-1 and V is TRBV19; with no DNA, the TCRdb D assignment of TRBD1 cannot be verified. This CDR3 region has 16 residues. Germline V lookup: CDR1 LNHDA, CDR2 SQIVND (reference sequence). The CDR3 sequence: CASSIGGRSSYNEQFF. The full variable domain, with the rest looked up from reference TRBV19 and TRBJ2-1, is DGGITQSPKYLFRKEGQNVTLSCEQNLNHDAMYWYRQDPGQGLRLIYYSQIVNDFQKGDIAEGYSVSREKKESFPLTVTSAQKNPTAFYLCASSIGGRSSYNEQFFGPGTRLTVL.

J is TRBJ1-4 and V is TRBV28; TCRdb's D call, TRBD1, is unchecked because there is no DNA. Germline values: CDR1 MDHEN, CDR2 SYDVKM. CDR3 length equals 16 residues. The CDR3 loop reads CASSSRFGGTNEKLFF.

The V gene is TRBV4-1, the J gene TRBJ1-1. Germline values: CDR1 MGHRA, CDR2 YSYEKL. This CDR3 comprises 17 residues. The CDR3: CASSPLFGVNMMAEAFF.

V and J are TRBV7-8 and TRBJ1-4. The CDR3 extends over 14 amino acids. CDR1 is SGHVS and CDR2 is FQNEAQ in the germline V gene. The CDR3: CASSLEGFGEKLFF.

This sequence joins TRBV28 and TRBJ2-7; the D call from TCRdb, TRBD1, cannot be confirmed without DNA. Germline V CDR1 and CDR2: MDHEN, SYDVKM. The CDR3 sequence is 14 residues long. The CDR3 region is CASSIPTEAYEQYF.